This T cell receptor beta chain derives from a study of tumor and adjacent non-tumor tissue in lung cancer. As for the study in general: Patients comprised 12 adenocarcinoma, 2 squamous cell carcinoma and 1 small cell lung cancer. Stage I to III disease affected over nine men and 5 women aged 31 to 76. Study-wide findings and caveats: Tumor TCR diversity, when higher, was linked to shorter survival.

This sample's RNA came from whole unsorted tissue. Three rounds of nested PCR, following a modified ARM-PCR protocol, produced the TCRbeta library. TCRdb passed the multiplex PCR reads through MiXCR, listing each CDR3 protein once. The sample lists approximately 120,000 distinct CDR3 sequences, roughly 77% occurring once. CDR3 length equals 16 residues. Trimming took 1 base from V and 5 from J; bases not matched to a gene: 12. Germline-derived CDR1 and CDR2 are DFQATT and SNEGSKA (reference sequence). On this clonotype: Its antigen is still unknown. This clone may be a read error of a much larger clone one base away.

V and J are TRBV20-1 and TRBJ2-5; 8 nucleotides align to TRBD2. The sample consisted of lung tumor tissue. This clonotype was sampled from a woman aged 55 to 70 with non-small cell lung cancer. CDR3 in DNA: TGCAGTGCTAGAGCAGGCACTAGCGGACGGGTGGAGACCCAGTACTTC. Translating gives CSARAGTSGRVETQYF.